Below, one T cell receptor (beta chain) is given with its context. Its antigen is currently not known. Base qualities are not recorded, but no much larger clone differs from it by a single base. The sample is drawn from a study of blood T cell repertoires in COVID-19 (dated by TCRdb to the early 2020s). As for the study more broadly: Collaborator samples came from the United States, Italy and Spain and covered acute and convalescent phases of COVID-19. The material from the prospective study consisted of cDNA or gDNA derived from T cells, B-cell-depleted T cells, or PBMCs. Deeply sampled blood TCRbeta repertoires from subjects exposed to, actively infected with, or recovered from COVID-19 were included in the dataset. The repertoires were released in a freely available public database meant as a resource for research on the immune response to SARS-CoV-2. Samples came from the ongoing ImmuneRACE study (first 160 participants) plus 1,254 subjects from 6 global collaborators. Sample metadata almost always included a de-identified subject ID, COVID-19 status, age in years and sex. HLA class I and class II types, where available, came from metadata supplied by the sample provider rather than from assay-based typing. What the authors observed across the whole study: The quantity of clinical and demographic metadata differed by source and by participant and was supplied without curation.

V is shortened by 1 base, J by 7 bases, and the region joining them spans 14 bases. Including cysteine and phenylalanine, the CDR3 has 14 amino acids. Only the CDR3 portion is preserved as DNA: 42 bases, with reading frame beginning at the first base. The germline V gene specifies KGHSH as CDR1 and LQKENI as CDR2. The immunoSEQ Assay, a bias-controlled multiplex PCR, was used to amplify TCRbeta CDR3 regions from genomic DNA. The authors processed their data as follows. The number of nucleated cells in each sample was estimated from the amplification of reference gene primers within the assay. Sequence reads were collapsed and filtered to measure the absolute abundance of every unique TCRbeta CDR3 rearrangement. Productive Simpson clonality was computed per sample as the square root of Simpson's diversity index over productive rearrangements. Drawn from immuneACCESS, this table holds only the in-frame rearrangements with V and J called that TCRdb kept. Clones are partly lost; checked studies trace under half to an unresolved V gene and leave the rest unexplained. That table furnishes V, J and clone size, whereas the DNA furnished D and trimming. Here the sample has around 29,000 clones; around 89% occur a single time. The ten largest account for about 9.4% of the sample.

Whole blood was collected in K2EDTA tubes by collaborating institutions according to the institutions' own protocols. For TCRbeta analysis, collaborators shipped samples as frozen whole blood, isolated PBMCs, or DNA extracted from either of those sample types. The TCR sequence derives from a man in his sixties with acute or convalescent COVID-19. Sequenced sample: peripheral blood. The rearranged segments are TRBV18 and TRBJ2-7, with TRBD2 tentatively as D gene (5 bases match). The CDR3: CASSPLAPGGEQYF. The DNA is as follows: TGTGCCAGCTCACCACTAGCGCCCGGTGGGGAGCAGTACTTC.